Listed here is a single TCR beta chain. Its cognate antigen is unknown. The length of the CDR3 is 16 residues. The V gene end was trimmed by 4 bases and the J gene end by 7 bases; junction bases not matched to a gene: 10. Germline CDR1 SGHTA, CDR2 FQGNSA. Sequencing used immunoSEQ multiplex PCR; TCRdb keeps in-frame clones, though not all of them. This table has 150,000 or so clones, around 92% appearing once. This sample was taken from a study of T cell responses to AZD1222 COVID-19 vaccine. Broader study findings: The donors showed a predominance of white British ancestry and of females, with possible underestimation of clonal diversity. None of the repertoires were sampled until the peak T cell response had passed. Of the AZD1222 recipients, only 5 or 6 were seropositive at baseline.

The chain recombines TRBV7-2 with TRBJ2-1; 10 bases are shared with TRBD2. The source material was peripheral blood, sampled 28 days after the second AZD1222 dose. This clonotype was sampled from an adult who received the AZD1222 COVID-19 vaccine. This chain's CDR3 is CASSWGHGTSANEQFF. The CDR3 nucleotides are TGTGCCAGCAGCTGGGGGCACGGGACTAGCGCGAATGAGCAGTTCTTC.